Below are 17 T cell receptor beta chains sequenced from a single sample in a study of CD8 T cells in Susac syndrome. RNA in amounts of about 0.5 to 1 ug was reverse transcribed with random hexamers. TCRdb re-called the immunoSEQ multiplex PCR reads through MiXCR, storing one row per CDR3 protein. Among approximately 110,000 distinct CDR3 sequences listed, around 94% were seen once. Material: CD4+ T cells from PBMCs. These receptors all stem from a human donor in good health.

The chain carries TRBV15 and TRBJ2-5, with D perhaps TRBD1 (5 bases). In germline, CDR1 is LNHNV, CDR2 YYDKDF (reference sequence). Trimming took 5 bases from V and 1 from J, leaving 17 bases between them. This CDR3 region has 16 residues. The CDR3 coding sequence is TGTGCCACCAGCGGGCCCCGCGGTAGGGGCCAAGAGACCCAGTACTTC. Its protein product is CATSGPRGRGQETQYF.

The chain is built from TRBV2 and TRBJ1-1, with D possibly matching TRBD1 (5 bases). The CDR3 runs to 14 residues. The V and J ends lost 4 bases and 3 bases respectively, with 12 bases between them. CDR1 and CDR2 from the germline V gene are SNHLY and FYNNEI. CDR3 nucleotides: TGTGCCAGCAGTGTTGAATGGGGGGACACTGAAGCTTTCTTT. It encodes CASSVEWGDTEAFF.

The chain uses TRBV9 and TRBJ2-5; TRBD1 matches at 11 bases. CDR1 and CDR2 from the germline V gene are SGDLS and YYNGEE. The CDR3 runs to 15 residues. V lost 0 bases and J lost 2; bases outside the gene matches: 0. CDR3 coding DNA: TGTGCCAGCAGCGTAGGGGACAGGGGGCAAGAGACCCAGTACTTC. This encodes CASSVGDRGQETQYF.

The chain uses TRBV20-1 and TRBJ2-1; 16 bases are shared with TRBD2. CDR3 length equals 13 residues. The germline V gene has CDR1 DFQATT and CDR2 SNEGSKA (reference sequence). V shed 5 bases and J 9 bases; nucleotides not matched to a gene: 1. CDR3 loop: CSAGTSGRAEQFF. CDR3 sequence (DNA): TGCAGTGCTGGGACTAGCGGGAGGGCTGAGCAGTTCTTC.

This chain connects TRBV12-3 or TRBV12-4 to TRBJ2-7; 8 bases are shared with TRBD1. The trim removed 6 bases at V and 2 bases at J, leaving 12 bases unmatched. CDR3 size: 16 residues. This CDR3 reads CASRSPTGTGTYEQYF. The CDR3, as DNA: TGTGCCAGCAGGTCTCCAACCGGGACAGGAACCTACGAGCAGTACTTC.

The chain is built from TRBV20-1 and TRBJ2-7, with 8 bases fitting TRBD1. Germline loops: CDR1 DFQATT, CDR2 SNEGSKA (reference sequence). The CDR3 is made up of 14 amino acids. V shed 5 bases, J shed 0 bases, and the junction held 6 bases outside the gene matches. The CDR3 coding sequence is TGCAGTGCTGGCCGACAGGGGAGCTCCTACGAGCAGTACTTC. This codes for CSAGRQGSSYEQYF.

This chain uses TRBV20-1 with TRBJ2-4; 13 bases align to TRBD2. CDR1 and CDR2 from the germline V gene are DFQATT and SNEGSKA (reference sequence). Losses at the gene ends were 6 bases for V and 8 bases for J; bases not matched to a gene: 10. The CDR3 sequence is 15 residues long. The CDR3 coding sequence is TGCAGTGCCAGGACTAGCGGGAGACCGGAGGACATTCAGTACTTC. This encodes CSARTSGRPEDIQYF.

V is TRBV7-9 and J is TRBJ2-1; TRBD2 matches 10 bases. The CDR3 has 14 residues. CDR1 and CDR2 (germline): SEHNR, FQNEAQ (reference sequence). With V trimmed by 0 bases and J by 10 bases, 3 bases remained unmatched. CDR3 region: CASSLAPSGREQFF. The CDR3, as DNA: TGTGCCAGCAGCTTAGCTCCTAGCGGGAGAGAGCAGTTCTTC.

V gene TRBV20-1 combines with J gene TRBJ1-2, with D possibly matching TRBD1 (6 bases). This CDR3 region has 12 residues. Trimming removed 6 bases from V and 6 bases from J, with 14 bases in between. CDR1 is DFQATT, CDR2 SNEGSKA, per germline (reference sequence). The DNA of the CDR3 is TGCAGTGCCCCTCGGGGGGCGAATGGCTACACCTTC. Its translation: CSAPRGANGYTF.

This clonotype was seen a single time. The chain uses TRBV30 and TRBJ2-7; a possible D gene is TRBD2 (6 bases). Germline CDR1 is GTSNPN and CDR2 is SVGIG (reference sequence). Trimming left V 4 bases short and J 0 bases short, with 10 bases between. The CDR3 spans 13 residues. The CDR3 loop reads CAWNQGLSYEQYF. In DNA, the CDR3 is TGTGCCTGGAATCAGGGACTCTCCTACGAGCAGTACTTC.

V is TRBV2 and J is TRBJ2-1, with a weak D call TRBD2 (6 bases). Germline values: CDR1 SNHLY, CDR2 FYNNEI. Trimming pared 4 bases from V and 5 bases from J, leaving 12 bases between. The CDR3 consists of 14 residues. The CDR3 is CASSGDWGDNEQFF. CDR3 in DNA: TGTGCCAGCAGTGGGGACTGGGGGGACAATGAGCAGTTCTTC.

The rearrangement joins TRBV10-3 to TRBJ1-5, with unresolved D. V lost 8 bases, J lost 5 bases, and 16 bases lay in between. Germline values: CDR1 ENHRY, CDR2 SYGVKD. CDR3 length: 14 amino acids. The CDR3 loop is CAISLGMGDQPQHF. The DNA for the CDR3 is TGTGCCATCTCATTGGGAATGGGAGATCAGCCCCAGCATTTT.

CDR3 nucleotides: TGTGCCAGCAGTTCCCGGGACAGGGGCGGCGATGAGCAGTTCTTC. It specifies CASSSRDRGGDEQFF. The rearrangement uses TRBV6-5 and TRBJ2-1; TRBD1 matches at 10 bases. Germline V CDR1 and CDR2: MNHEY, SVGAGI. The length of the CDR3 is 15 residues. J was trimmed by 8 bases and V by 4 bases; bases with no gene match: 8.

This clonotype was seen a few times. This chain links TRBV5-1 with TRBJ2-2; weak D call: TRBD2 (6 bases). Trimming left V 0 bases short and J 6 bases short, with 15 bases between. There are 16 residues in the CDR3. CDR1 and CDR2 (germline): SGHRS, YFSETQ. CDR3 protein: CASSLEGQGGAGELFF. Written as DNA, the CDR3 is TGCGCCAGCAGCTTGGAAGGGCAGGGAGGTGCCGGGGAGCTGTTTTTT.

The J gene is TRBJ2-3, the V gene TRBV3-1; D may be TRBD2 (5 bases). This CDR3 comprises 16 residues. Germline loops: CDR1 LGHDT, CDR2 YNNKEL (reference sequence). V was pared by 1 base and J by 6 bases, with 17 bases between. The CDR3 nucleotides read TGTGCCAGCAGCCAAGCTCTCGGGGTGCGGAAGGATACGCAGTATTTT. Its translation: CASSQALGVRKDTQYF.

This chain connects TRBV7-9 to TRBJ2-3; D gene uncertain. The CDR3 covers 12 residues. Germline V CDR1 and CDR2: SEHNR, FQNEAQ (reference sequence). The V end was cut by 0 bases, the J end by 3 bases, with 1 base between. This CDR3 is CASSLATDTQYF. The DNA of the CDR3 is TGTGCCAGCAGCTTAGCTACAGATACGCAGTATTTT. Full variable domain (rest looked up from reference TRBV7-9 and TRBJ2-3): DTGVSQNPRHKITKRGQNVTFRCDPISEHNRLYWYRQTLGQGPEFLTYFQNEAQLEKSRLLSDRFSAERPKGSFSTLEIQRTEQGDSAMYLCASSLATDTQYFGPGTRLTVL.

The V and J genes are TRBV18 and TRBJ1-1; no clear D. Trimming took 6 bases from V and 3 from J, leaving 11 bases between them. In germline, CDR1 is KGHSH, CDR2 LQKENI. The CDR3 consists of 13 residues. DNA of the CDR3: TGTGCCAGCTCTCCGGGAGGAGACACTGAAGCTTTCTTT. Translating gives CASSPGGDTEAFF.